This T cell receptor (beta chain) was observed in a study of T cells after yellow fever vaccination. Study background: Investigators used CD3, CD45RA, CCR7 and CD95 to sort the EM, EMRA, CM and Tscm memory subsets.

A single record per CDR3 protein comes from TCRdb applying MiXCR to the 5' RACE reads. The sample has roughly 1,300 distinct CDR3 sequences; around three fifths are singletons. General study findings and limits: There was a small share of clonotypes that showed up in both the CD4 and CD8 compartments.

The source is a young man who received the YFV17D yellow fever vaccine. Here the sequenced sample was PBMCs, either bulk or a sorted T-cell subset (CD4+, CD8+, memory, or dextramer-sorted; not recorded which), taken on the day of the yellow fever booster vaccination.

The CDR3 nucleotides are TGTGCCAGCAGCCAAGGCAGGGGAGATACGCAGTATTTT. It translates to CASSQGRGDTQYF. J is TRBJ2-3 and V is TRBV3-1; D perhaps matches TRBD1 (6 bases). V lost 1 base and J lost 5, with 7 bases in between. The CDR3 has 13 residues. CDR1 LGHDT and CDR2 YNNKEL come from the germline V gene (reference sequence).